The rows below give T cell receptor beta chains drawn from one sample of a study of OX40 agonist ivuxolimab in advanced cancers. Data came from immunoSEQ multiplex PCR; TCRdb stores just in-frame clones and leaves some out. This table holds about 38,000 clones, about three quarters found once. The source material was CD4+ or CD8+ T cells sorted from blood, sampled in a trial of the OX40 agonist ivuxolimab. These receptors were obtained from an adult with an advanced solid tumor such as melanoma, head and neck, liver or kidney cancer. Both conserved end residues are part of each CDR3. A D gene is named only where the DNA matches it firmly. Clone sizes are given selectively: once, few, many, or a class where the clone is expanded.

CDR3: CASSLTADEQYF
DNA: TGTGCCAGCAGCTTGACGGCAGACGAGCAGTACTTC
D: .
V: TRBV5-5
size: .
J: TRBJ2-7

CDR3: CASSTRTGREETQYF
DNA: TGTGCCAGCTCAACACGGACAGGGAGGGAAGAGACCCAGTACTTC
D: .
V: TRBV18
size: .
J: TRBJ2-5

CDR3: CASSPAAGQAFF
DNA: TGTGCCAGCAGCCCAGCGGCAGGGCAAGCTTTCTTT
D: .
V: TRBV14
size: .
J: TRBJ1-1

CDR3: CASSARDRGSYTF
DNA: TGTGCCAGCAGCGCCCGAGACAGGGGTAGCTACACCTTC
D: TRBD1
V: TRBV5-4
size: .
J: TRBJ1-2

CDR3: CASSPVGETQYF
DNA: TGTGCCAGCAGTCCCGTCGGCGAGACCCAGTACTTC
D: .
V: TRBV6-6
size: .
J: TRBJ2-5

CDR3: CASSLVDEQYF
DNA: TGTGCCAGCAGCTTGGTCGACGAGCAGTACTTC
D: .
V: TRBV5-6
size: few
J: TRBJ2-7

CDR3: CASSPRLREKLFF
DNA: TGTGCCAGCTCACCCAGACTAAGGGAAAAACTGTTTTTT
D: .
V: TRBV18
size: .
J: TRBJ1-4

CDR3: CATTGLTEAFF
DNA: TGTGCTACGACAGGTTTGACTGAAGCTTTCTTT
D: .
V: TRBV6-5
size: .
J: TRBJ1-1

CDR3: CAISSSQGNTEAFF
DNA: TGTGCCATCAGTAGTTCCCAGGGGAACACTGAAGCTTTCTTT
D: .
V: TRBV10-3
size: few
J: TRBJ1-1

CDR3: CASSIDRGVAGANVLTF
DNA: TGTGCCAGTAGTATAGATAGGGGGGTTGCTGGGGCCAACGTCCTGACTTTC
D: .
V: TRBV19
size: .
J: TRBJ2-6

CDR3: CASSPGGLAWGTEAFF
DNA: TGTGCCAGCAGCCCCGGGGGGTTGGCTTGGGGGACTGAAGCTTTCTTT
D: .
V: TRBV6-6
size: .
J: TRBJ1-1

CDR3: CASSYTSAGLAGGRRTDTQYF
DNA: TGCGCCAGCAGCTATACGAGCGCGGGACTAGCGGGAGGTCGAAGGACAGATACGCAGTATTTT
D: TRBD2
V: TRBV5-1
size: .
J: TRBJ2-3

CDR3: CAATGFSSTDTQYF
DNA: TGTGCCGCTACAGGTTTCTCTAGCACAGATACGCAGTATTTT
D: .
V: TRBV10-3
size: .
J: TRBJ2-3

CDR3: CASSLGQDNSGANVLTF
DNA: TGTGCCAGCAGCTTGGGACAGGATAACTCTGGGGCCAACGTCCTGACTTTC
D: .
V: TRBV5-4
size: .
J: TRBJ2-6

CDR3: CSARVNEQFF
DNA: TGCAGTGCCAGGGTCAATGAGCAGTTCTTC
D: .
V: TRBV20-1
size: .
J: TRBJ2-1

CDR3: CASSLEGYRDVFFYGYTF
DNA: TGTGCCAGCAGCCTCGAGGGGTACAGGGATGTCTTCTTCTATGGCTACACCTTC
D: .
V: TRBV21-1
size: .
J: TRBJ1-2

CDR3: CASSLGGRNEQYF
DNA: TGTGCCAGCAGTTTAGGCGGGAGAAACGAGCAGTACTTC
D: TRBD2
V: TRBV28
size: .
J: TRBJ2-7

CDR3: CASSLMTANTEAFF
DNA: TGTGCCAGCAGCTTAATGACAGCGAACACTGAAGCTTTCTTT
D: .
V: TRBV7-2
size: .
J: TRBJ1-1

CDR3: CASSTPPFDEQFF
DNA: TGTGCCAGTAGTACTCCTCCCTTCGATGAGCAGTTCTTC
D: .
V: TRBV19
size: .
J: TRBJ2-1

CDR3: CASSPGTGNEQYF
DNA: TGTGCCAGTAGTCCCGGGACAGGGAACGAGCAGTACTTC
D: TRBD1
V: TRBV19
size: .
J: TRBJ2-7

CDR3: CAWSKGLAGATGETQYF
DNA: TGTGCCTGGAGTAAGGGACTAGCGGGAGCCACGGGGGAGACCCAGTACTTC
D: TRBD2
V: TRBV30
size: .
J: TRBJ2-5

CDR3: CASTLVSRSPGRLFF
DNA: TGTGCCAGCACCCTCGTCTCGCGGAGCCCCGGAAGGCTGTTTTTT
D: .
V: TRBV6-1
size: .
J: TRBJ1-4

CDR3: CASSLAAGDYGYTF
DNA: TGCGCCAGCAGCTTGGCCGCGGGGGACTATGGCTACACCTTC
D: .
V: TRBV5-1
size: .
J: TRBJ1-2

CDR3: CASSPFGRGNEQFF
DNA: TGTGCCAGCAGCCCCTTCGGAAGGGGGAATGAGCAGTTCTTC
D: .
V: TRBV7-6
size: .
J: TRBJ2-1

CDR3: CASRLTGDNTEAFF
DNA: TGTGCCAGCAGACTCACAGGGGACAACACTGAAGCTTTCTTT
D: TRBD1
V: TRBV6-5
size: once
J: TRBJ1-1

CDR3: CASSPSGYQPQHF
DNA: TGTGCCAGCAGTCCTTCGGGCTATCAGCCCCAGCATTTT
D: .
V: TRBV7-9
size: .
J: TRBJ1-5

CDR3: CASGPSAPGYEQYF
DNA: TGTGCCAGCGGCCCCTCCGCTCCGGGCTACGAGCAGTACTTC
D: .
V: TRBV2
size: once
J: TRBJ2-7

CDR3: CASSSYNSPLHF
DNA: TGTGCCAGCAGTTCCTATAATTCACCCCTCCACTTT
D: .
V: TRBV27
size: .
J: TRBJ1-6

CDR3: CASSGDRGFTDTQYF
DNA: TGTGCCAGCAGCGGGGACAGGGGGTTCACAGATACGCAGTATTTT
D: TRBD1
V: TRBV6-1
size: .
J: TRBJ2-3

CDR3: CAISESGGGYSNQPQHF
DNA: TGTGCCATCAGTGAGTCCGGAGGGGGTTATAGCAATCAGCCCCAGCATTTT
D: .
V: TRBV10-3
size: .
J: TRBJ1-5

CDR3: CASSPGQGFQETQYF
DNA: TGTGCCAGTAGTCCTGGACAGGGCTTCCAAGAGACCCAGTACTTC
D: TRBD1
V: TRBV19
size: .
J: TRBJ2-5